Presented here are 28 T cell receptor beta chains from one specimen sequenced in a study of T cell responses to AZD1222 COVID-19 vaccine. Sequenced by immunoSEQ multiplex PCR; TCRdb stores in-frame clones only, minus some. The repertoire consists of 100,000 to 150,000 clones, with about nine tenths occurring once and the leading ten covering over 4%. Specimen: peripheral blood, collected 28 days after the second dose of the MenACWY control vaccine. These receptors all stem from an adult who received the MenACWY meningococcal vaccine as a control.

The chain is built from TRBV18 and TRBJ1-5; tentatively, D is TRBD1 (6 bases). Germline V CDR1 and CDR2: KGHSH, LQKENI. V lost 4 bases to trimming and J lost 3 bases, with 10 bases between them. The CDR3 totals 14 residues. The CDR3, as DNA: TGTGCCAGCTCACTCGGACAGACCAATCAGCCCCAGCATTTT. It specifies CASSLGQTNQPQHF. The entire variable domain, with the rest obtained from reference TRBV18 and TRBJ1-5, is as follows: NAGVMQNPRHLVRRRGQEARLRCSPMKGHSHVYWYRQLPEEGLKFMVYLQKENIIDESGMPKERFSAEFPKEGPSILRIQQVVRGDSAAYFCASSLGQTNQPQHFGDGTRLSIL.

Remarks on this clone: The junction departs from germline at one end; a sequencing error may be responsible. This sequence joins TRBV28 and TRBJ2-7, with TRBD1 matching over 10 bases. The CDR3 length is 16 residues. CDR1 MDHEN and CDR2 SYDVKM come from the germline V gene. The CDR3 nucleotides read TGTGCCAACAGTTCAAGCCCGGGACAGGGGTCCTACGAGCAGTACTTC. Translation: CANSSSPGQGSYEQYF.

V usage is TRBV11-2 and J usage is TRBJ2-5; 9 bases line up with TRBD2. CDR1 and CDR2 (germline): SGHAT, FQNNGV. The CDR3 length is 16 residues. The ends lost 0 bases at V and 2 bases at J; junction bases unmatched: 4. The CDR3 here is CASSLEGTSTQETQYF. The CDR3 DNA follows: TGTGCCAGCAGCTTAGAGGGGACTAGCACTCAAGAGACCCAGTACTTC.

The chain recombines TRBV6-2 or TRBV6-3 with TRBJ1-3, with D uncertain. The V gene's germline CDR1 is MNHEY and CDR2 SVGEGT. V gave up 6 bases and J gave up 0 bases, with 12 bases separating them. The CDR3 is 15 residues long. For the CDR3, the DNA is TGTGCCAGCAGCCAAGGCCGCTACTCTGGAAACACCATATATTTT. Translating gives CASSQGRYSGNTIYF.

The V call is TRBV9, the J call TRBJ1-1; the D gene is possibly TRBD1 (5 bases). Trimming cost V 3 bases and J 2 bases, with 11 bases left between them. This CDR3 spans 14 amino acids. CDR1 is SGDLS and CDR2 is YYNGEE in the germline V gene. The CDR3: CASSARQLNTEAFF. The CDR3 DNA is TGTGCCAGCAGCGCCAGACAGCTAAACACTGAAGCTTTCTTT.

The chain carries TRBV21-1 and TRBJ1-2. TRBV21-1 is reported as a pseudogene. The CDR3 contains 15 residues. CDR3 residues: CASSKAVGSNYGYTF. CDR3 coding DNA: TGTGCCAGCAGCAAAGCCGTCGGCTCCAACTATGGCTACACCTTC.

The sample holds a few counts of this clone. The chain couples TRBV19 to TRBJ1-2; D uncertain. Germline V gene data show CDR1 as LNHDA and CDR2 as SQIVND (reference sequence). The CDR3 is 15 residues long. The V gene lost 3 bases and the J gene lost 2 bases, with 13 bases spanning the gap. The CDR3 region is CASSIGNVLNYGYTF. CDR3 nucleotide sequence: TGTGCCAGTAGTATCGGGAATGTGTTAAACTATGGCTACACCTTC.

The V call is TRBV5-5, the J call TRBJ2-3; 13 nucleotides line up with TRBD2. There are 18 residues in the CDR3. The V and J ends lost 1 base and 5 bases, in that order; junction bases with no gene match: 10. Germline V CDR1 and CDR2: SGHKS, YYEKEE (reference sequence). The CDR3 sequence is CASSLFSTSGRRIDTQYF. The DNA for the CDR3 is TGTGCCAGCAGCTTGTTTTCGACTAGCGGGAGGAGGATAGATACGCAGTATTTT.

This clone appeared a single time. The chain couples TRBV11-2 to TRBJ1-2; tentative D call: TRBD1 (6 bases). Germline V gene lookup returns CDR1 SGHAT and CDR2 FQNNGV. CDR3 size: 14 residues. V was pared by 5 bases and J by 4 bases, with 14 bases between. CDR3 in DNA: TGTGCCAGCAGCCGCCTCTCAGGGGCCTATGGCTACACCTTC. This encodes CASSRLSGAYGYTF.

This clone came up a few times. This chain links TRBV27 with TRBJ2-3; D is uncertain. CDR3 length equals 16 residues. V shed 3 bases and J shed 3 bases, with 16 bases lying between them. CDR1 and CDR2 from the germline V gene are MNHEY and SMNVEV (reference sequence). CDR3 nucleotide sequence: TGTGCCAGCAGTTTCATCTTCCGGGCTGGTACAGATACGCAGTATTTT. Protein: CASSFIFRAGTDTQYF.

The V call is TRBV9, the J call TRBJ2-3; 7 bases are a match to TRBD2. V lost 4 bases to trimming and J lost 2 bases; unmatched junction nucleotides: 13. Germline V lookup: CDR1 SGDLS, CDR2 YYNGEE. The CDR3 runs to 17 residues. The CDR3 here is CASSQPKTSDNTDTQYF. The CDR3 nucleotides are TGTGCCAGCAGCCAACCTAAAACTAGCGACAACACAGATACGCAGTATTTT.

The V gene is TRBV7-6, the J gene TRBJ2-5; D may be TRBD2 (6 bases). The V end lost 3 bases, the J end lost 4 bases, and 18 bases lay between the germline ends. The CDR3 spans 16 residues. CDR1 is SGHVS, CDR2 FNYEAQ, per germline. CDR3 in amino acids: CASSLRAGSAAETQYF. The CDR3 DNA sequence: TGTGCCAGCAGCTTGAGGGCGGGGAGTGCGGCAGAGACCCAGTACTTC. Full variable domain (remainder filled in from reference TRBV7-6 and TRBJ2-5): GAGVSQSPRYKVTKRGQDVALRCDPISGHVSLYWYRQALGQGPEFLTYFNYEAQQDKSGLPNDRFSAERPEGSISTLTIQRTEQRDSAMYRCASSLRAGSAAETQYFGPGTRLLVL.

The chain combines TRBV6-1 with TRBJ2-5; a possible D gene is TRBD2 (5 bases). V was shortened by 4 bases and J by 5 bases, with 20 bases between the two germline ends. The germline V gene has CDR1 MNHNS and CDR2 SASEGT. This CDR3 contains 16 residues. CDR3 amino acids: CASSGGFVGVRETQYF. In DNA form, the CDR3 reads TGTGCCAGCAGTGGCGGTTTTGTCGGGGTAAGGGAGACCCAGTACTTC.

This clone was seen a few times. The CDR3 is CASTPGRGQKSNQPQHF. Written as DNA, the CDR3 is TGTGCCAGTACCCCAGGAAGGGGACAGAAAAGCAATCAGCCCCAGCATTTT. The chain uses TRBV19 and TRBJ1-5, with 7 bases aligning to TRBD1. The germline gives CDR1 LNHDA, CDR2 SQIVND (reference sequence). V lost 7 bases, J lost 1 base, and 13 bases stayed unmatched. This CDR3 is built from 17 residues.

CDR3 residues: CASSGGGGSTDTQYF. The CDR3, as DNA: TGTGCCAGCAGTGGAGGTGGGGGTAGCACAGATACGCAGTATTTT. The chain links TRBV2 to TRBJ2-3; possibly TRBD1 or TRBD2 for D (5 bases each). Trimming stripped 4 bases from V and 0 bases from J, with 11 bases between. CDR1 is SNHLY, CDR2 FYNNEI, per germline. The CDR3 spans 15 residues. Based on the CDR3 plus reference TRBV2 and TRBJ2-3, the full variable domain is EPEVTQTPSHQVTQMGQEVILRCVPISNHLYFYWYRQILGQKVEFLVSFYNNEISEKSEIFDDQFSVERPDGSNFTLKIRSTKLEDSAMYFCASSGGGGSTDTQYFGPGTRLTVL.

This chain uses TRBV6-1 with TRBJ2-5, with 10 bases fitting TRBD1. The CDR3 is 17 amino acids. Trimming removed 2 bases from V and 1 base from J; junction bases left unmatched: 7. Germline V gene lookup returns CDR1 MNHNS and CDR2 SASEGT. The CDR3 reads CASSESPTGGPQETQYF. CDR3 nucleotide sequence: TGTGCCAGCAGTGAAAGCCCGACAGGGGGCCCCCAAGAGACCCAGTACTTC.

Here the CDR3 DNA reads TGTGCCAGCAGCTTAGCGGGACTCGGCAATGAGCAGTTCTTC. This sequence encodes CASSLAGLGNEQFF. The rearrangement links TRBV7-6 to TRBJ2-1; weak D call: TRBD2 (6 bases). Trimming shortened V by 0 bases and J by 6 bases, and 9 bases separated the two germline ends. There are 14 residues in the CDR3. CDR1 is SGHVS and CDR2 is FNYEAQ in the germline V gene.

The rearrangement uses TRBV10-3 and TRBJ2-1; D is unclear. Germline V lookup: CDR1 ENHRY, CDR2 SYGVKD. This CDR3 region has 15 residues. With 3 bases removed from V and 0 bases from J, the gap between germline ends came to 9 bases. The CDR3 region is CAISDRTYSYNEQFF. In nucleotides, the CDR3 is TGTGCCATCAGTGACAGGACCTACTCCTACAATGAGCAGTTCTTC.

V is TRBV28 and J is TRBJ1-5; D uncertain. Looked up from germline, CDR1 is MDHEN and CDR2 is SYDVKM. The CDR3 covers 12 residues. The germline V and J ends were trimmed by 7 bases and 3 bases, with 7 bases remaining between them. This CDR3 is CASNLYNQPQHF. The CDR3 region has the DNA TGTGCCAGCAACCTATACAATCAGCCCCAGCATTTT. The full variable domain, in which reference TRBV28 and TRBJ1-5 provide the parts outside the CDR3, is DVKVTQSSRYLVKRTGEKVFLECVQDMDHENMFWYRQDPGLGLRLIYFSYDVKMKEKGDIPEGYSVSREKKERFSLILESASTNQTSMYLCASNLYNQPQHFGDGTRLSIL.

CDR3 residues: CASTPRPGSSYNEQFF. The CDR3 DNA follows: TGTGCCAGTACCCCCCGTCCGGGGAGCTCCTACAATGAGCAGTTCTTC. The chain couples TRBV19 to TRBJ2-1, with a possible D match to TRBD2 (5 bases). The CDR3 loop spans 16 amino acids. The germline V and J ends were trimmed by 7 bases and 0 bases, with 16 bases remaining between them. Germline V gene sequence: CDR1 LNHDA, CDR2 SQIVND (reference sequence).

The V call is TRBV7-9, the J call TRBJ2-1; D gene ambiguous. Trimming shortened V by 4 bases and J by 4 bases, and 5 bases separated the two germline ends. The CDR3 totals 12 residues. CDR1 and CDR2 from the germline V gene are SEHNR and FQNEAQ (reference sequence). The CDR3 DNA reads as TGTGCCAGCAGCTCTAGATACAATGAGCAGTTCTTC. This translates into CASSSRYNEQFF. The variable domain in full, with the rest retrieved from reference TRBV7-9 and TRBJ2-1, is DTGVSQNPRHKITKRGQNVTFRCDPISEHNRLYWYRQTLGQGPEFLTYFQNEAQLEKSRLLSDRFSAERPKGSFSTLEIQRTEQGDSAMYLCASSSRYNEQFFGPGTRLTVL.

The J gene is TRBJ1-5, the V gene TRBV28, with a possible D match to TRBD1 (6 bases). CDR3 length: 14 residues. The germline V and J ends were trimmed by 2 bases and 4 bases, with 9 bases remaining between them. Per the germline V gene, CDR1 is MDHEN and CDR2 is SYDVKM. Here the CDR3 reads CASSLTRGNQPQHF. Written as DNA, the CDR3 is TGTGCCAGCAGTTTAACAAGGGGGAATCAGCCCCAGCATTTT.

V usage is TRBV18 and J usage is TRBJ1-6; the match to TRBD1 covers 11 bases. The junction had 11 bases not matched to a gene; V was cut back by 6 bases and J by 7 bases. The CDR3 totals 17 residues. Per the germline V gene, CDR1 is KGHSH and CDR2 is LQKENI. The CDR3: CASSLGQGAAINSPLHF. The CDR3 DNA sequence: TGTGCCAGCTCTCTCGGACAGGGGGCAGCTATAAATTCACCCCTCCACTTT.

The gene calls are TRBV28 and TRBJ1-2; D remains ambiguous. Germline V gives CDR1 MDHEN, CDR2 SYDVKM. This CDR3 has 11 amino acids. V shed 2 bases and J shed 4 bases, with 2 bases lying between them. CDR3 amino acids: CASSLRYGYTF. In DNA form, the CDR3 reads TGTGCCAGCAGTTTACGCTATGGCTACACCTTC.

This chain connects TRBV2 to TRBJ2-4; tentative D call: TRBD2 (6 bases). Trimming left V 5 bases short and J 0 bases short, with 11 bases between. The V gene's germline CDR1 is SNHLY and CDR2 FYNNEI. This CDR3 has 15 residues. The DNA of the CDR3 is TGTGCCAGCAGTTCCCTGGGACTAGCCAAAAACATTCAGTACTTC. Its translation is CASSSLGLAKNIQYF.

This chain links TRBV28 with TRBJ1-2; D is perhaps TRBD1 (6 bases). V gave up 2 bases and J gave up 2 bases, with 9 bases separating them. From germline, CDR1 is MDHEN and CDR2 SYDVKM. This CDR3 region has 14 residues. CDR3 in amino acids: CASSLPDRNYGYTF. CDR3 sequence (DNA): TGTGCCAGCAGTTTACCCGACAGGAACTATGGCTACACCTTC.

This chain links TRBV28 with TRBJ1-4; TRBD1 aligns across 9 bases. The CDR3 spans 14 residues. The junction had 5 bases not matched to a gene; V was cut back by 5 bases and J by 7 bases. Looked up from germline, CDR1 is MDHEN and CDR2 is SYDVKM. CDR3 loop: CASSGGQGLEKLFF. The CDR3 coding sequence is TGTGCCAGCAGTGGGGGACAGGGTCTTGAAAAACTGTTTTTT.

The genes are TRBV6-5 and TRBJ1-2; D unresolved. The CDR3 has 15 residues. Trimming took 5 bases from V and 3 from J, leaving 16 bases between them. Germline V lookup: CDR1 MNHEY, CDR2 SVGAGI. CDR3 bases: TGTGCCAGCAGTAGGATGGACCGAGTCGACTATGGCTACACCTTC. It yields the protein CASSRMDRVDYGYTF.